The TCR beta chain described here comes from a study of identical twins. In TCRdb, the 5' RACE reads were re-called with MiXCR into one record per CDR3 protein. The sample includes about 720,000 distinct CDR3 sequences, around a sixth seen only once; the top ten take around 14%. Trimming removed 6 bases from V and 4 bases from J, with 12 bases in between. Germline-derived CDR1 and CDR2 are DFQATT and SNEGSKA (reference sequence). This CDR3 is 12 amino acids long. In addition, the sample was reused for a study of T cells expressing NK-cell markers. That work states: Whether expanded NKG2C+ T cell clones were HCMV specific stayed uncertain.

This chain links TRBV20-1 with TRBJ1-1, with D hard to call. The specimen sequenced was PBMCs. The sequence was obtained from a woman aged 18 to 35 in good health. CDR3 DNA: TGCAGTGCGATGGGAGGTAGCACTGAAGCTTTCTTT. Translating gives CSAMGGSTEAFF.